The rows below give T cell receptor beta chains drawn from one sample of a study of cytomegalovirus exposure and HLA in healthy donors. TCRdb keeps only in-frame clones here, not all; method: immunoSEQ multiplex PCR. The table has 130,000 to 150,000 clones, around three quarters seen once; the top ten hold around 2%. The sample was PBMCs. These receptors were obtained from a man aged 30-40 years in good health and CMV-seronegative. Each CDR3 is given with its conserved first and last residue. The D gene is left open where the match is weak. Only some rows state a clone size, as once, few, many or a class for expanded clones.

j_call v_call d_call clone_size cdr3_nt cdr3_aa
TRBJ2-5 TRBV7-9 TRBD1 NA TGTGCCAGCAGCAGAAAAGCTACGACAGGGCGGCAGACCCAGTACTTC CASSRKATTGRQTQYF
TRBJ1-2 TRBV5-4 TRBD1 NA TGTGCCAGCAGAACTACCGGGACAGGGGACTATGGCTACACCTTC CASRTTGTGDYGYTF
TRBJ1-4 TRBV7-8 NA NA TGTGCCAGCAGTAATCCCAGGTGGCAGGATGAAAAACTGTTTTTT CASSNPRWQDEKLFF
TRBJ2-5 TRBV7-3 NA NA TGTGCCAGCAGTTCGTCCGTCGGGTACCAGTACTTC CASSSSVGYQYF
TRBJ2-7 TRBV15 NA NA TGTGCCACCGGCTTTAAGGAGGGAAGCGAGCAGTACTTC CATGFKEGSEQYF
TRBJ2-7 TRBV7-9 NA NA TGTTCCAGCAGCTTAGGCATCTTCGGTCGGTACTTC CSSSLGIFGRYF
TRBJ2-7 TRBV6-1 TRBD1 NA TGTGCCAGCAGTGCCAACAGGGGGAATGAGCAGTACTTC CASSANRGNEQYF
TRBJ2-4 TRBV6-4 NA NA TGTGCCAGCAGCAAAAACGGCCTTGCACGGGACATTCAGTACTTC CASSKNGLARDIQYF
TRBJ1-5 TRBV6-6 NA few TGTGCCAGCAGAAACGACGGGAATCAGCATTTT CASRNDGNQHF
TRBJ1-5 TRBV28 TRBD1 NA TGTGCCAGCAGTCCCGGGGCAGGGGGACCATATCAGCCCCAGCATTTT CASSPGAGGPYQPQHF
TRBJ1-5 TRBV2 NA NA TGTGCCAGCAGTGAAGGGTCAGGGCTTCAGCCCCAGCATTTT CASSEGSGLQPQHF
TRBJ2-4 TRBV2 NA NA TGTGCCAGCAGCCACCTCCACAGGGAAAACATTCAGTACTTC CASSHLHRENIQYF
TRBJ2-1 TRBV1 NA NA TGCACCAGCAGCCAAGGAGTAGCGGGGGGTCGAGGCAATGAGCAGTTCTTC CTSSQGVAGGRGNEQFF
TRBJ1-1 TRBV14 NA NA TGTGCCAGCAGTCTACAGCCGAACACTGAAGCTTTCTTT CASSLQPNTEAFF
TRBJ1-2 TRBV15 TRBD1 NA TGTGCCACCAGCAGATCGGGACAGGAGGGCTATGGCTACACCTTC CATSRSGQEGYGYTF
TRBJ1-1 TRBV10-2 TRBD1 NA TGCGCCAGCAGTGAGCATGTGGGACAGGGAGAAGCTTTCTTT CASSEHVGQGEAFF
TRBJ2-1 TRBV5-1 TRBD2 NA TGCGCCAGCAGCTTGGGCGGGACTAGCGGGGGGGCGTACAATGAGCAGTTCTTC CASSLGGTSGGAYNEQFF
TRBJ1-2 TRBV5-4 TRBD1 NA TGTGCCAGCAGCTTGGAAGGGACAGCCATCTATGGCTACACCTTC CASSLEGTAIYGYTF
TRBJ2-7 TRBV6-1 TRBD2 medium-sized TGTGCCAGCATTTATAGCGGGGGGCGAAACGAGCAGTACTTC CASIYSGGRNEQYF